These T cell receptor beta chains were read from a single sample in a study of glioma-infiltrating T cells. MiXCR, applied by TCRdb to the multiplex PCR reads, yields one record per CDR3 protein. Of approximately 400,000 distinct CDR3 sequences in the sample, roughly two fifths were seen once. Sequencing was carried out using glioma tissue, nonneoplastic brain tissue, or PBMCs (not recorded which). The receptors were sampled from a human donor with low-grade glioma or glioblastoma, undergoing nonglioma brain surgery, or in good health (not recorded which). Both conserved end residues are part of each CDR3. A D gene is named only where the DNA matches it firmly. Some rows have no size entry. The others give once, few or many, or a class for an expanded clone.

d_call	clone_size	j_call	v_call	cdr3_aa	cdr3_nt
TRBD2	few	TRBJ2-1	TRBV28	CASSSTQAGGPWNEQFF	TGTGCCAGCAGTTCAACCCAAGCGGGAGGGCCGTGGAATGAGCAGTTCTTC
-	-	TRBJ1-6	TRBV20-1	CSARGSHNLDSPLHF	TGCAGTGCTCGGGGCTCTCATAATTTGGATTCACCCCTCCACTTT
-	-	TRBJ1-2	TRBV5-1	CASSLVESTYGYTF	TGCGCCAGCAGCTTGGTGGAATCAACTTATGGCTACACCTTC
-	once	TRBJ1-5	TRBV18	CASSPLDSNQPQHF	TGTGCCAGCTCACCGCTTGATAGCAATCAGCCCCAGCATTTT
-	few	TRBJ2-3	TRBV6-1	CASTRGLAADTQYF	TGTGCCAGCACCCGGGGGCTAGCTGCAGATACGCAGTATTTT
TRBD1	few	TRBJ2-5	TRBV6-5	CASSYLGTAEETQYF	TGTGCCAGCAGTTATCTCGGGACAGCTGAAGAGACCCAGTACTTC
-	-	TRBJ2-3	TRBV11-2	CASSLPGRDTWSYTQYF	TGTGCCAGCAGCTTGCCAGGCCGGGACACGTGGTCCTACACGCAGTATTTT
-	-	TRBJ2-1	TRBV4-1	CASSRASPLDNEQFF	TGCGCCAGCAGCCGCGCATCCCCTTTGGACAATGAGCAGTTCTTC
TRBD1	many	TRBJ1-2	TRBV27	CASSYNRGNYGYTF	TGTGCCAGCAGCTACAACAGGGGTAACTATGGCTACACCTTC
-	many	TRBJ2-2	TRBV27	CASSQLLFANTGELFF	TGTGCCAGCAGCCAACTCCTTTTCGCGAACACCGGGGAGCTGTTTTTT
-	many	TRBJ2-7	TRBV24-1	CATSDADRAYEQYF	TGTGCCACCAGTGATGCGGACCGGGCCTACGAGCAGTACTTC
-	few	TRBJ2-4	TRBV28	CASRVPGAKNIQYF	TGTGCCAGCAGGGTTCCCGGAGCCAAAAACATTCAGTACTTC
-	-	TRBJ2-1	TRBV6-1	CASSGGWGSEQFF	TGTGCCAGCAGTGGGGGTTGGGGGAGTGAGCAGTTCTTC
TRBD1	-	TRBJ1-4	TRBV4-1	CASSQDRAIRDEKLFF	TGCGCCAGCAGCCAGGACAGGGCTATAAGGGATGAAAAACTGTTTTTT
-	many	TRBJ2-7	TRBV27	CASRRTTALVYEQYF	TGTGCCAGCAGGAGGACCACCGCGTTAGTGTACGAGCAGTACTTC
TRBD1	-	TRBJ1-1	TRBV25-1	CASSERSGGARRREAFF	TGTGCCAGCAGTGAACGGTCAGGGGGCGCCAGAAGGAGGGAAGCTTTCTTT
TRBD2	few	TRBJ2-3	TRBV14	CASSQGSGTTTDTQYF	TGTGCCAGCAGCCAAGGCTCCGGGACTACCACAGATACGCAGTATTTT
TRBD1	-	TRBJ2-1	TRBV5-1	CASSLAQGVVNEQFF	TGCGCCAGCAGCTTGGCCCAGGGGGTAGTCAATGAGCAGTTCTTC
-	-	TRBJ1-1	TRBV20-1	CSAIPGVRDTEAFF	TGCAGTGCTATCCCGGGGGTCAGGGACACTGAAGCTTTCTTT
TRBD2	-	TRBJ2-1	TRBV29-1	CSVEASGRFYSYNEQFF	TGCAGCGTTGAGGCTAGCGGGAGGTTTTACTCCTACAATGAGCAGTTCTTC
-	once	TRBJ1-5	TRBV7-2	CASSLVGCQPQHF	TGTGCCAGCAGCTTAGTCGGGTGTCAGCCCCAGCATTTT
-	-	TRBJ2-3	TRBV7-2	CASSLSGSVPDTQYF	TGTGCCAGCAGCTTATCCGGGAGTGTTCCTGATACGCAGTATTTT
TRBD2	few	TRBJ2-7	TRBV27	CASSFISAGGPYEQYF	TGTGCCAGCAGTTTTATTTCGGCGGGAGGGCCGTACGAGCAGTACTTC
TRBD1	-	TRBJ2-1	TRBV6-5	CASSVEGTGAYYNEQFF	TGTGCCAGCAGTGTCGAGGGGACAGGGGCCTATTACAATGAGCAGTTCTTC
TRBD1	once	TRBJ2-6	TRBV28	CASLGIRDRGPGANVLTF	TGTGCCAGCTTGGGAATTCGGGACAGGGGGCCTGGGGCCAACGTCCTGACTTTC
-	-	TRBJ1-2	TRBV10-3	CAISESLDYGYTF	TGTGCCATCAGTGAGTCGCTTGACTATGGCTACACCTTC
TRBD2	-	TRBJ2-7	TRBV6-1	CASRLGLAGVEQYF	TGTGCCAGCAGACTCGGACTAGCGGGAGTCGAGCAGTACTTC
-	few	TRBJ2-7	TRBV27	CASSLRADYPSYEQYF	TGTGCCAGCAGTTTACGGGCGGACTACCCATCCTACGAGCAGTACTTC
-	-	TRBJ2-3	TRBV10-3	CAISGDLDGTQYF	TGTGCCATCAGTGGGGACTTGGATGGGACGCAGTATTTT
-	many	TRBJ1-2	TRBV28	CASRLLGNYGYTF	TGTGCCAGCAGACTCCTGGGTAACTATGGCTACACCTTC
-	many	TRBJ2-3	TRBV4-2	CAAYGLKVDGSDTQYF	TGTGCCGCGTACGGACTAAAGGTGGACGGGTCAGATACGCAGTATTTT
-	many	TRBJ1-1	TRBV20-1	CSARGRRRQVNTEAFF	TGCAGTGCTAGAGGTCGCCGGAGACAGGTGAACACTGAAGCTTTCTTT
TRBD2	-	TRBJ2-3	TRBV28	CASILAGGLDTQYF	TGTGCCAGCATCCTAGCGGGAGGGCTGGATACGCAGTATTTT
TRBD1	many	TRBJ2-3	TRBV20-1	CSAGQGRADTQYF	TGCAGTGCTGGACAGGGACGGGCAGATACGCAGTATTTT
TRBD2	-	TRBJ2-7	TRBV4-2	CASSQSGRPHEQYF	TGTGCCAGCAGCCAAAGCGGGAGGCCACACGAGCAGTACTTC
-	-	TRBJ1-1	TRBV4-2	CASSPHRGKDTEAFF	TGTGCCAGCAGCCCTCATCGGGGCAAGGACACTGAAGCTTTCTTT
TRBD2	many	TRBJ2-1	TRBV28	CASIPAGAVNEQFF	TGTGCCAGCATTCCCGCGGGAGCCGTCAATGAGCAGTTCTTC
-	few	TRBJ2-5	TRBV7-2	CASSSWTGGETQYF	TGTGCCAGCAGCTCTTGGACCGGCGGGGAGACCCAGTACTTC
TRBD2	-	TRBJ2-1	TRBV10-3	CAISESSSSGRGNEQFF	TGTGCCATCAGTGAGTCGTCGAGTAGCGGGAGGGGCAATGAGCAGTTCTTC
-	-	TRBJ1-2	TRBV12-3/TRBV12-4	CASSRQARWGYTF	TGTGCCAGCAGTAGACAGGCCCGTTGGGGCTACACCTTC
TRBD2	many	TRBJ2-5	TRBV28	CASSPSPTSVETQYF	TGTGCCAGCAGTCCATCCCCGACTAGCGTAGAGACCCAGTACTTC